This T cell receptor beta chain was sequenced in a study of T cells in Graves' hyperthyroidism and ophthalmopathy. Study results and caveats: Most thyroid-expanded clonotypes above 0.001 were also found in blood.

Hyperthyroidism patients were newly diagnosed, had disease duration under 2 months, and were aged 18 to 65 years. This clonotype has ten or more counts. As yet, its antigen is unknown. CDR1 and CDR2 (germline): MNHNY, SVGAGI (reference sequence). After removal of 3 bases from V and 2 bases from J, the junction contained 9 bases not matched to a gene. The CDR3 runs 18 residues. From RNA transcripts, TCR beta CDR3 regions were amplified. Using the HTBI primer set, a first-round RT-PCR was run on the TCR CDR3. TCRdb used MiXCR to reprocess the multiplex PCR reads, holding one entry per CDR3 protein. This table has 200,000 to 250,000 distinct CDR3 sequences, approximately 17% appearing once.

This TCR came from a middle-aged man with Graves' hyperthyroidism. Sequencing was carried out using blood. The chain carries TRBV6-6 and TRBJ2-5; TRBD2 matches 13 bases. CDR3 sequence reads: CASSYRITGLAGQETQYF. The DNA for the CDR3 is TGTGCCAGCAGTTATAGGATAACGGGACTAGCGGGACAAGAGACCCAGTACTTC.